The entry below gives a single TCR beta chain sequence along with its context. Its antigen remains unidentified. The data are from a study of shared clonotypes between healthy human individuals. Study in general: Plates per donor: three CD4 naive, three CD4 memory, two CD8 naive, one CD8 memory.

CD4+ cells were split into CD45RA+ naive and CD45RA-negative memory subsets. Regarding the study as a whole: Estimated clonotype richness was generally higher in naive than memory subsets.

With 2 bases clipped from V and 0 bases from J, the junction kept 10 bases outside the gene matches. Germline CDR1 is MNHNS and CDR2 is SASEGT. The CDR3 spans 19 residues. Samples underwent the assay at deep level. Profiling relied on immunoSEQ multiplex PCR, and the TCRdb table lists in-frame clones only, not all of them. The table has approximately 530,000 clones, 90% to 97% seen once. The TCR sequence derives from a woman aged 30 to 39 in good health. The chain couples TRBV6-1 to TRBJ2-2; 9 nucleotides line up with TRBD2. Sequenced input: naive CD4+ T cells sorted from blood. Subset meaning: CD45RA+ positively selected. CDR3 residues: CASSEPRFSGSTNTGELFF. As DNA, the CDR3 is TGTGCCAGCAGTGAACCAAGGTTTAGCGGGAGTACGAACACCGGGGAGCTGTTTTTT.